Included here is one TCR beta chain sequence, with context. The CDR3 length is 16 residues. Germline V gene data show CDR1 as LGHNA and CDR2 as YSLEER. V shed 0 bases and J shed 0 bases, with 10 bases lying between them. Authors' methods: Reference gene primers were amplified, and this amplification served to estimate nucleated cell counts. Assay: immunoSEQ multiplex PCR; the TCRdb copy retains only in-frame clones and omits some. That table supplies the V and J calls and clone size; D and trimming were determined from the DNA. The sample carries around 370,000 clones, around 90% recorded once. The sample comes from a study of blood T cell repertoires in COVID-19. Study in general: Samples representing acute and convalescent COVID-19 were sourced from the United States, Italy and Spain.

This sequence originates from a woman aged 18-30 years who had recovered from COVID-19. V is TRBV4-3 and J is TRBJ2-3, with D unclear. The material sequenced was peripheral blood. CDR3 nucleotides: TGCGCCAGCAGCCAAGATGGCAGTGTAAGCACAGATACGCAGTATTTT. Its translation: CASSQDGSVSTDTQYF.